The 8 T cell receptor beta chains below all came from one sample that was sequenced in a study of human T cells and chemical hapten exposure. Stated time point: patch test 2, 6 weeks after DPC sensitization. The treatment denotes: therapeutic diphenylcyclopropenone sensitization with weekly scalp DPC. TCRdb redid the calling of the RACE reads with MiXCR, one entry per CDR3 protein. Altogether around 67,000 distinct CDR3 sequences are present, 6.5% to 10% being singletons, with the ten largest covering around 3.3%. This specimen consisted of whole blood, obtained in connection with sensitization to the hapten diphenylcyclopropenone (DPC). The receptors originated from a woman in her fifties or sixties with alopecia areata. Some clones in this sample may be carry-over from other donors' samples.

This clonotype showed up many times. The V and J genes are TRBV6-6 and TRBJ1-2; D not certain. The V gene's germline CDR1 is MNHNY and CDR2 SVGAGI (reference sequence). Deletions cut 5 bases from V and 2 bases from J, with 15 bases between. The CDR3 is made up of 15 amino acids. In DNA, the CDR3 is TGTGCCAGCAGTCGACGGACTGCTACCAACTATGGCTACACCTTC. Protein product: CASSRRTATNYGYTF.

This clonotype was counted at least ten times. The V call is TRBV5-1, the J call TRBJ2-3; 15 bases fit TRBD2. Germline loops: CDR1 SGHRS, CDR2 YFSETQ. CDR3 size: 17 residues. V dropped 4 bases and J dropped 3; count of bases not matched to a gene: 6. CDR3 DNA: TGCGCCAGCAGCGACGGGACTAGCGGGAGGTTTACAGATACGCAGTATTTT. Translation gives CASSDGTSGRFTDTQYF.

This chain joins TRBV29-1 and TRBJ2-3; D is tentatively TRBD1 or TRBD2 (5 bases each). V dropped 7 bases and J dropped 1 base, with 12 bases sitting between them. The CDR3 contains 13 residues. Germline values: CDR1 SQVTM, CDR2 ANQGSEA. CDR3 sequence reads: CSAGAPGTDTQYF. DNA of the CDR3: TGCAGCGCCGGGGCCCCTGGCACAGATACGCAGTATTTT.

This clonotype was seen repeatedly, ten times or more. This chain's CDR3 is CASKSWDRVGNGYTF. The CDR3 bases are TGTGCCAGTAAATCCTGGGACAGGGTCGGAAATGGCTACACCTTC. This chain joins TRBV19 and TRBJ1-2; TRBD1 matches 9 bases. Germline V gene data show CDR1 as LNHDA and CDR2 as SQIVND (reference sequence). J gave up 6 bases and V 7 bases, and 12 bases lay outside the gene matches. This CDR3 region has 15 residues.

A note on this clonotype: This may be a read error: a much more frequent sequence differs by one nucleotide. The chain uses TRBV3-1 and TRBJ1-6, with D possibly being TRBD1 (6 bases). V was shortened by 1 base and J by 7 bases, with 14 bases between the two germline ends. The CDR3 runs 16 residues. Per the germline V gene, CDR1 is LGHDT and CDR2 is YNNKEL (reference sequence). CDR3 bases: TGTGCCAGCAGCCAAGGTGTTTGGCAGGGGAATTCACCCCTCCACTTT. This encodes CASSQGVWQGNSPLHF.

The CDR3 coding sequence is TGTGCCATCAGTACCCGCGACAGGTCCTACGAGCAGTACTTC. The encoded protein is CAISTRDRSYEQYF. This chain links TRBV10-3 with TRBJ2-7; D may be TRBD1 (6 bases). Looked up from germline, CDR1 is ENHRY and CDR2 is SYGVKD. V was pared by 5 bases and J by 1 base, with 12 bases between. The CDR3 totals 14 residues.

The chain has TRBV28 and TRBJ2-2, with D perhaps TRBD1 (6 bases). Trimming shortened V by 5 bases and J by 1 base, and 14 bases separated the two germline ends. Germline V lookup: CDR1 MDHEN, CDR2 SYDVKM. This CDR3 has 16 residues. CDR3 nucleotide sequence: TGTGCCAGCAGTCTTTACGGGACATTGAACACCGGGGAGCTGTTTTTT. This codes for CASSLYGTLNTGELFF.

This clonotype turned up a few times. This rearrangement joins TRBV29-1 to TRBJ2-3; D unclear. V was shortened by 7 bases and J by 5 bases, with 10 bases between the two germline ends. The CDR3 spans 11 residues. Germline values: CDR1 SQVTM, CDR2 ANQGSEA. For the CDR3, the DNA is TGCAGCGACCTTATACAAGATACGCAGTATTTT. It is translated as CSDLIQDTQYF.